This TCR beta chain was sequenced during a study of CD8 T cells in ankylosing spondylitis. Study outcomes and limitations: Disease-linked clones had a CD8+ phenotype and relatively low frequency in peripheral blood. Several highly homologous variants formed a TCR beta motif that appeared characteristic of ankylosing spondylitis blood.

The V gene end was trimmed by 7 bases and the J gene end by 5 bases; junction bases not matched to a gene: 13. CDR3 size: 15 residues. Germline V gene lookup returns CDR1 SGHKS and CDR2 YYEKEE (reference sequence). Concerning this clonotype: Its target is unknown.

TCRdb passed the 5' RACE reads through MiXCR, listing each CDR3 protein once. The sample holds just over 300,000 distinct CDR3 sequences, about a fifth seen once. Specimen: blood, either unsorted or a sorted T cell fraction (not recorded which). The sequence was collected from a female donor with ankylosing spondylitis or in good health (not recorded which). The chain has TRBV5-5 and TRBJ1-1, with 8 bases matching TRBD1. The CDR3 sequence: CASQPPWTGLTEAFF. CDR3 coding DNA: TGTGCCAGCCAGCCCCCCTGGACAGGGCTAACTGAAGCTTTCTTT.